Sequencing of this T cell receptor beta chain was carried out in a study of beta chain features in type 1 diabetes. In germline, CDR1 is MNHEY, CDR2 SVGAGI. V dropped 8 bases and J dropped 0; count of bases not matched to a gene: 1. The CDR3 is 13 amino acids. Of the isolated RNA, all was reverse transcribed, and so the sequenced material was expressed TCRB transcripts. This table comes from immunoSEQ multiplex PCR, and its TCRdb copy is limited to in-frame clones, with some not included. This sample has about 45,000 clones, with under 65% found just once. On this clone: The antigen is unknown.

Staining for CD45RO/CCR7/CD25/CD127/CD95/CD27 allowed sorting of CD4+ naive, central memory, regulatory and stem cell-like memory cells. Study results and limitations: Individuals with type 1 diabetes displayed fewer insertions and more deletions at VDJ junctions. In the patient group, naive, central memory and Treg TCRB repertoires seemed more alike than in the healthy donor group.

The source of this sequence is a woman between 18 and 29 years old in good health. This chain joins TRBV6-5 and TRBJ2-1; 7 nucleotides line up with TRBD1. The specimen was Tregs from blood. CDR3 sequence (DNA): TGTGCCAGCCGGGACAGCTCCTACAATGAGCAGTTCTTC. Its translation is CASRDSSYNEQFF.